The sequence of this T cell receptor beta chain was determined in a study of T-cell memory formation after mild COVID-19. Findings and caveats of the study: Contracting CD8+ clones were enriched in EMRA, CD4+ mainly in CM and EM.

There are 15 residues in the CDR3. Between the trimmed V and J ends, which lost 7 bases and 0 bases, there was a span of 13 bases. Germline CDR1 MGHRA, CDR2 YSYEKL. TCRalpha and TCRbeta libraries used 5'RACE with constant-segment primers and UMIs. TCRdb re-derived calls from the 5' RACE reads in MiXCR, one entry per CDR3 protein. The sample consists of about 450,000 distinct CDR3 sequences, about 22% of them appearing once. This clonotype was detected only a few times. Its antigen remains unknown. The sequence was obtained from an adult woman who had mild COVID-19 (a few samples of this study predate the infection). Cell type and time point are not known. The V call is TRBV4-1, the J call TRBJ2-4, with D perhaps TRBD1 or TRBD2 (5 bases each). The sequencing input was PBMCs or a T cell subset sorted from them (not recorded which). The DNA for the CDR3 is TGCGCCAGCACTCAAGGGGACCTAGCCAAAAACATTCAGTACTTC. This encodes CASTQGDLAKNIQYF.